This T cell receptor beta chain was captured by sequencing in a study of neurological immune-mediated disorders. The germline V gene has CDR1 GTSNPN and CDR2 SVGIG (reference sequence). Trimming removed 0 bases at V and 8 bases at J, with 7 bases between. This CDR3 has 12 residues. This clonotype was counted ten times or more. No antigen is known for it. Synthesis of cDNA was performed by 5'RACE using 10-nucleotide random UMIs. TCRdb re-called the 5' RACE reads through MiXCR, storing one row per CDR3 protein. Of 55,000 to 75,000 distinct CDR3 sequences in the sample, more than 9.5% are singletons; the top ten hold over 8.5%. General study points: No CDR3 amino acid sequences were shared by expanded clones across subjects, suggesting private repertoires in all groups. Multiple sclerosis patients had less TCR clonal expansion than even healthy controls, unlike HTLV-1-associated myelopathy.

Unsorted libraries were derived from 2 million PBMCs stored at -80 C. Sequenced input: PBMCs. The sequence was obtained from a woman aged 55-75 years with HTLV-1-associated myelopathy (HAM/TSP). This sequence joins TRBV30 and TRBJ2-2, with TRBD2 as a possible D gene (5 bases). The CDR3 is CAWSVRGGELFF. CDR3 DNA sequence: TGTGCCTGGAGTGTACGGGGAGGGGAGCTGTTTTTT.